This is a list of T cell receptor beta chains from one sample in a study of T cell responses to AZD1222 COVID-19 vaccine. Assay used: immunoSEQ multiplex PCR; TCRdb lists only in-frame clones, some missing. The sample shows roughly 80,000 clones, about nine tenths of them seen only once. The material was peripheral blood, obtained 28 days after the second AZD1222 dose. Receptors originate from an adult who received the AZD1222 COVID-19 vaccine. Each CDR3 is given with its conserved first and last residue. Fields, in order: clone size, D gene, J gene, V gene, CDR3 protein, CDR3 DNA. D genes are given only for firm matches. A clone size is listed for some rows: how often the clone was seen (once, few, many), or a class if it is expanded.

.,.,TRBJ1-2,TRBV12-1,CASSQGGTYGYTF,TGTGCCAGCAGCCAGGGGGGGACCTATGGCTACACCTTC
.,.,TRBJ1-1,TRBV15,CATSRGMGNTEAFF,TGTGCCACCAGCAGAGGGATGGGGAACACTGAAGCTTTCTTT
.,.,TRBJ1-1,TRBV5-1,CASSLGGKTEAFF,TGCGCCAGCAGCTTGGGTGGAAAGACTGAAGCTTTCTTT
.,.,TRBJ1-1,TRBV7-3,CASSLTGGKAEAFF,TGTGCCAGCAGCTTAACCGGGGGCAAGGCTGAAGCTTTCTTT
.,.,TRBJ1-1,TRBV25-1,CASSPNTEAFF,TGTGCCAGCAGCCCAAACACTGAAGCTTTCTTT
.,.,TRBJ1-2,TRBV7-2,CASSLPRVYGYTF,TGTGCCAGCAGCTTACCCAGGGTCTATGGCTACACCTTC
.,.,TRBJ2-2,TRBV2,CARRRGGDSNTGELFF,TGTGCCCGCAGGAGGGGAGGGGACAGTAACACCGGGGAGCTGTTTTTT
.,TRBD2,TRBJ2-1,TRBV24-1,CATRGGLATNEQFF,TGTGCCACCAGGGGAGGACTAGCGACGAATGAGCAGTTCTTC
.,.,TRBJ1-2,TRBV28,CASSHRRGYTF,TGTGCCAGCAGCCACCGTAGGGGCTACACCTTC
.,.,TRBJ1-4,TRBV27,CASSDRPGPWNEKLFF,TGTGCCAGCAGCGATCGACCGGGACCGTGGAATGAAAAACTGTTTTTT
.,.,TRBJ1-3,TRBV15,CATSKAISGNTIYF,TGTGCCACCAGCAAGGCCATCTCTGGAAACACCATATATTTT
.,.,TRBJ1-2,TRBV18,CASSPSRTEANYGYTF,TGTGCCAGCTCACCATCCCGGACAGAAGCTAACTATGGCTACACCTTC
few,TRBD1,TRBJ2-7,TRBV7-9,CASSSQTGGLYEQYF,TGTGCCAGCAGCTCCCAGACAGGGGGGCTCTACGAGCAGTACTTC
.,TRBD1,TRBJ1-5,TRBV7-9,CASSPGGSSNQPQHF,TGTGCCAGCAGCCCAGGGGGGTCTAGCAATCAGCCCCAGCATTTT
.,.,TRBJ1-5,TRBV6-6,CASSYAGPNQPQHF,TGTGCCAGCAGTTATGCGGGACCCAATCAGCCCCAGCATTTT
.,.,TRBJ1-4,TRBV20-1,CSASARAEEKLFF,TGCAGTGCTAGTGCCAGGGCAGAAGAAAAACTGTTTTTT
.,TRBD2,TRBJ2-7,TRBV5-1,CASSLGLAGLSYEQYF,TGCGCCAGCAGCTTGGGGCTAGCGGGGCTTTCCTACGAGCAGTACTTC